This T cell receptor (beta chain) appears in the sequencing data of a study of breast tumors, draining lymph nodes, adjacent tissues. This clonotype was detected many times. Breast cancer patients provided tissue from their axillary draining lymph nodes. TCRdb reprocessed the multiplex PCR reads with MiXCR, giving one entry per CDR3 protein. The profile shows around 150,000 distinct CDR3 sequences, about a fifth of them singletons. The CDR3 runs 15 residues. Trimming at V came to 0 bases and at J to 5 bases, leaving 4 bases not matched to a gene. Germline V lookup: CDR1 WSHSY, CDR2 SAAADI. The clonotype comes from a female donor with breast cancer. Some clones in this sample may be carry-over from other donors' samples. The rearrangement uses TRBV10-2 and TRBJ2-7; 10 nucleotides line up with TRBD2. Sequencing was done on a sample of axillary lymph node tissue. CDR3 residues: CASSESASGSHEQYF. The CDR3 DNA is TGCGCCAGCAGTGAGTCGGCTAGCGGGAGCCACGAGCAGTACTTC.